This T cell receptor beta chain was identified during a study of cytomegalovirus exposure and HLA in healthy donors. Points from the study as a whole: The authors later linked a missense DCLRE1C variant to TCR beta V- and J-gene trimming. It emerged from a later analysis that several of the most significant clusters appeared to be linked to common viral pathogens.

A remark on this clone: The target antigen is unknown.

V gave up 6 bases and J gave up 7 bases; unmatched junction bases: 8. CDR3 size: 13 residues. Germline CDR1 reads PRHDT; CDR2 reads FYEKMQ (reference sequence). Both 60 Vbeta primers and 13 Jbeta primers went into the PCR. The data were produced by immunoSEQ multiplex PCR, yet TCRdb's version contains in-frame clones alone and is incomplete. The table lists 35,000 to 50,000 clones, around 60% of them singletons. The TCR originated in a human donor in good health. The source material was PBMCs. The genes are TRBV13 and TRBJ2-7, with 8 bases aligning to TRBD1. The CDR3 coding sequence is TGTGCCAGCAGTTATGACAGGGGCGGTGAGCAGTACTTC. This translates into CASSYDRGGEQYF.